The clone carrying this T cell receptor (beta chain) was counted many times. The target antigen is unknown. TCRdb recomputed calls from the PCR reads with MiXCR, one row per CDR3 protein. The sample lists about 40,000 distinct CDR3 sequences; approximately 17% were seen once. Sorting was used to obtain naive CD8 T cells (CD8+CD4-CCR7+CD45RA+). The data belong to a study of molecular identifiers for immune sequencing clone quantification. Study results and limitations: Whereas naive cells kept under 1% of molecules in clones above 20 RNA copies, such clones held over 98% in effectors. Highly expanded clone sizes could be underestimated by identical TCR molecules that share a barcode.

The sequenced sample was naive CD8+ T cells from blood, with Jurkat cell RNA spiked in. Subset noted: FACS-sorted CD8+CD4-CCR7+CD45RA+ naive T cells. The TCR sequence derives from a human donor in good health. Some libraries in this study had Jurkat cell RNA spiked in.

CDR3 region: CASSQESWEGFDEQFF. The CDR3 nucleotides read TGTGCCAGCAGCCAAGAGAGTTGGGAGGGGTTCGATGAGCAGTTCTTC. V usage is TRBV4-2 and J usage is TRBJ2-1; 7 bases agree with TRBD2. Germline lookup yields CDR1 LGHNA and CDR2 YNFKEQ. V lost 0 bases to trimming and J lost 8 bases; unmatched junction nucleotides: 10. The length of the CDR3 is 16 residues.